One and the same sample provided the 32 T cell receptor beta chains below, sequenced in a study of CD8 T cells in Susac syndrome. An input of about 0.5 to 1 ug of RNA was subjected to reverse transcription using random hexamers. TCRdb independently ran MiXCR on the immunoSEQ multiplex PCR reads; one entry per CDR3 protein. The repertoire holds more than 65,000 distinct CDR3 sequences, 85% to 95% seen once, with approximately 0.25% in the top ten. Sequences were obtained from CD8+ T cells from PBMCs. The receptors here all came from a human donor in good health.

The CDR3 DNA sequence: TGCAGTGCTAGAAGGTTGGGACTATCCTCCTACGAGCAGTACTTC. Translated: CSARRLGLSSYEQYF. The chain has TRBV20-1 and TRBJ2-7; 7 bases align to TRBD2. The CDR3 runs 15 residues. CDR1 and CDR2 from the germline V gene are DFQATT and SNEGSKA (reference sequence). J gave up 0 bases and V 2 bases, and 7 bases lay outside the gene matches.

The chain carries TRBV7-9 and TRBJ2-5; 8 nucleotides align to TRBD2. The germline CDR1 and CDR2 sequences are SEHNR and FQNEAQ (reference sequence). The CDR3 sequence is 16 residues long. Losses at the gene ends were 3 bases for V and 3 bases for J; bases not matched to a gene: 9. The CDR3 DNA reads as TGTGCCAGCAGCTTCCCGATGACGGGGGGGGAAGAGACCCAGTACTTC. Translating gives CASSFPMTGGEETQYF.

The gene calls are TRBV29-1 and TRBJ2-5, with 11 bases aligning to TRBD2. CDR3 size: 14 residues. V gave up 2 bases and J gave up 4 bases; unmatched junction bases: 3. Germline V gene lookup returns CDR1 SQVTM and CDR2 ANQGSEA. The CDR3 is CSVELAGGGETQYF. The DNA for the CDR3 is TGCAGCGTTGAACTAGCGGGGGGAGGAGAGACCCAGTACTTC.

The rearrangement uses TRBV14 and TRBJ1-6, with 7 bases fitting TRBD1. With V trimmed by 2 bases and J by 12 bases, 4 bases remained unmatched. Germline assignment: CDR1 SGHDN and CDR2 FVKESK. The CDR3 spans 13 residues. The CDR3 DNA sequence: TGTGCCAGCAGCCAAAACAGGGGTGTACCCCTCCACTTT. This encodes CASSQNRGVPLHF.

The chain employs TRBV4-1 and TRBJ1-2; D call uncertain. Per germline, CDR1 MGHRA and CDR2 YSYEKL. This CDR3 comprises 15 residues. V was clipped by 3 bases and J by 5 bases, with 16 bases between them. CDR3 DNA: TGCGCCAGCAGCCATTCTCCCGGTTTGGATTATGGCTACACCTTC. Its translation is CASSHSPGLDYGYTF.

This clonotype was counted a single time. This chain uses TRBV13 with TRBJ2-7; D call uncertain. V was pared by 0 bases and J by 2 bases, with 8 bases between. Germline V CDR1 and CDR2: PRHDT, FYEKMQ (reference sequence). This CDR3 comprises 14 residues. CDR3 coding DNA: TGTGCCAGCAGCTTAGGCGGCAGAGCCTACGAGCAGTACTTC. Translated: CASSLGGRAYEQYF. Together with reference TRBV13 and TRBJ2-7, the CDR3 gives the full variable domain: AAGVIQSPRHLIKEKRETATLKCYPIPRHDTVYWYQQGPGQDPQFLISFYEKMQSDKGSIPDRFSAQQFSDYHSELNMSSLELGDSALYFCASSLGGRAYEQYFGPGTRLTVT.

In this sample, this clonotype turned up once. This chain links TRBV10-3 with TRBJ1-2; 7 bases are shared with TRBD1. From germline, CDR1 is ENHRY and CDR2 SYGVKD. After removal of 4 bases from V and 1 base from J, the junction contained 3 bases not matched to a gene. The length of the CDR3 is 14 residues. The DNA for the CDR3 is TGTGCCATCAGTGGTGGGACAGTTAACTATGGCTACACCTTC. This gives the protein CAISGGTVNYGYTF.

This chain uses TRBV19 with TRBJ1-3; D is ambiguous. From germline, CDR1 is LNHDA and CDR2 SQIVND (reference sequence). The CDR3 length is 14 residues. The V and J ends lost 6 bases and 1 base respectively, with 10 bases between them. The CDR3 DNA is TGTGCCAGTAGAACAGCCGTTTCTGGAAACACCATATATTTT. This sequence encodes CASRTAVSGNTIYF.

The rearrangement links TRBV29-1 to TRBJ2-7; a possible D gene is TRBD2 (6 bases). Trimming removed 3 bases at V and 2 bases at J, with 11 bases between. The CDR3 has 13 amino acids. Germline V lookup: CDR1 SQVTM, CDR2 ANQGSEA. In DNA form, the CDR3 reads TGCAGCGTTGAGGGAGGAATTGCCTACGAGCAGTACTTC. Translating gives CSVEGGIAYEQYF.

The chain employs TRBV28 and TRBJ1-1; 9 nucleotides align to TRBD1. This CDR3 has 11 amino acids. Germline loops: CDR1 MDHEN, CDR2 SYDVKM. The trim removed 11 bases at V and 11 bases at J, leaving 9 bases unmatched. The CDR3 spells CAARQGVVAFF. As DNA, the CDR3 is TGTGCCGCGAGACAGGGGGTCGTCGCTTTCTTT. The full variable domain, completed using reference TRBV28 and TRBJ1-1, is DVKVTQSSRYLVKRTGEKVFLECVQDMDHENMFWYRQDPGLGLRLIYFSYDVKMKEKGDIPEGYSVSREKKERFSLILESASTNQTSMYLCAARQGVVAFFGQGTRLTVV.

The chain uses TRBV6-6 and TRBJ1-3; no clear D. Deletions cut 5 bases from V and 2 bases from J, with 7 bases between. CDR1 and CDR2 (germline): MNHNY, SVGAGI (reference sequence). The CDR3 spans 13 residues. As DNA, the CDR3 is TGTGCCAGCAGTCTCTCCGCTGGAAACACCATATATTTT. Amino acids: CASSLSAGNTIYF.

This chain uses TRBV4-3 with TRBJ2-5; D is perhaps TRBD2 (6 bases). Germline V gene sequence: CDR1 LGHNA, CDR2 YSLEER. Trimming took off 0 bases at V and 9 bases at J, with 17 bases between the two ends. The CDR3 loop spans 15 amino acids. CDR3 region: CASSQDRVSSGAQYF. The CDR3 region has the DNA TGCGCCAGCAGCCAAGATCGAGTCAGTTCGGGGGCCCAGTACTTC.

The V and J genes are TRBV11-2 and TRBJ2-6, with 8 positions matching TRBD1. The CDR3 length is 20 residues. The germline CDR1 and CDR2 sequences are SGHAT and FQNNGV. Unmatched junction bases numbered 14, after V lost 1 base and J lost 3 bases. As DNA, the CDR3 is TGTGCCAGCAGCTTAGGATATCGGACAGGGTCTTTTGGTGGGGCCAACGTCCTGACTTTC. It specifies CASSLGYRTGSFGGANVLTF.

The V gene is TRBV4-1, the J gene TRBJ2-2; either TRBD1 or TRBD2 may supply D (5 bases each). Germline V gene lookup returns CDR1 MGHRA and CDR2 YSYEKL. The CDR3 extends over 15 amino acids. V lost 0 bases to trimming and J lost 7 bases, with 12 bases between them. The DNA for the CDR3 is TGCGCCAGCAGCCAAGATAGAGGGGCAAACGGGGAGCTGTTTTTT. Protein product: CASSQDRGANGELFF.

V and J are TRBV4-1 and TRBJ2-7; D gene unclear. CDR3 size: 13 residues. Trimming took off 1 base at V and 1 base at J, with 5 bases between the two ends. Germline V lookup: CDR1 MGHRA, CDR2 YSYEKL. This CDR3 reads CASSQGSSYEQYF. CDR3 sequence (DNA): TGCGCCAGCAGCCAAGGGTCGTCCTACGAGCAGTACTTC.

The V call is TRBV7-2, the J call TRBJ2-1; D gene uncertain. The CDR3 consists of 16 residues. Per germline, CDR1 SGHTA and CDR2 FQGNSA. The V gene lost 7 bases and the J gene lost 12 bases, with 28 bases spanning the gap. CDR3 region: CASTFGWGYNDLRQFF. CDR3 bases: TGTGCCAGCACCTTCGGCTGGGGTTACAATGATCTCCGGCAGTTCTTC.

This chain joins TRBV9 and TRBJ1-3; perhaps TRBD1 as D (5 bases). The CDR3 extends over 20 amino acids. The germline V and J ends were trimmed by 4 bases and 3 bases, with 29 bases remaining between them. Germline V gene lookup returns CDR1 SGDLS and CDR2 YYNGEE. CDR3 in DNA: TGTGCCAGCAGCCCCCGCACCCTATGGGACCCGTTAAGGGGTGGAAACACCATATATTTT. Residues: CASSPRTLWDPLRGGNTIYF.

The chain recombines TRBV9 with TRBJ1-3; possible D gene TRBD1, 6 bases. This CDR3 is built from 14 residues. V was trimmed by 6 bases and J by 2 bases, leaving 12 bases between them. Per germline, CDR1 SGDLS and CDR2 YYNGEE. The CDR3 loop reads CASNKQGTGNTIYF. The CDR3 region has the DNA TGTGCCAGCAACAAACAGGGCACTGGAAACACCATATATTTT.

This chain uses TRBV6-1 with TRBJ2-7, with TRBD1 as a possible D gene (6 bases). The ends were cut back, 5 bases at V and 3 bases at J, with 20 bases in the middle. The length of the CDR3 is 16 residues. CDR1 MNHNS and CDR2 SASEGT come from the germline V gene. The CDR3 sequence: CASSPQSRGPGYEQYF. CDR3 in DNA: TGTGCCAGCAGTCCCCAAAGCAGGGGACCAGGCTACGAGCAGTACTTC.

The genes are TRBV29-1 and TRBJ1-4; D unresolved. Per germline, CDR1 SQVTM and CDR2 ANQGSEA. Trimming pared 0 bases from V and 1 base from J, leaving 6 bases between. CDR3 size: 14 residues. The CDR3 spells CSVEDGRTNEKLFF. CDR3 sequence (DNA): TGCAGCGTTGAAGACGGAAGAACTAATGAAAAACTGTTTTTT.

A few counts support this clonotype. This chain uses TRBV1 with TRBJ2-5; no check of the table's D call, TRBD1, against the DNA was made. TRBV1 is deemed a pseudogene. This CDR3 spans 15 amino acids. The CDR3 region is CTSSQDLTGEETQYF. Here the CDR3 DNA reads TGCACCAGCAGCCAAGATCTAACGGGGGAAGAGACCCAGTACTTC.

This sequence joins TRBV3-1 and TRBJ1-3; TRBD1 matches at 7 bases. J was trimmed by 7 bases and V by 7 bases; bases with no gene match: 7. CDR3 length: 13 residues. Germline V lookup: CDR1 LGHDT, CDR2 YNNKEL (reference sequence). Here the CDR3 DNA reads TGTGCCAGCACTCCGAGGGGGCGGAACACCATATATTTT. This translates into CASTPRGRNTIYF. Combining the CDR3 with reference TRBV3-1 and TRBJ1-3 gives the whole variable domain DTAVSQTPKYLVTQMGNDKSIKCEQNLGHDTMYWYKQDSKKFLKIMFSYNNKELIINETVPNRFSPKSPDKAHLNLHINSLELGDSAVYFCASTPRGRNTIYFGEGSWLTVV.

The rearrangement joins TRBV30 to TRBJ1-1; the D is unclear. This CDR3 comprises 12 residues. V was trimmed by 1 base and J by 1 base, leaving 4 bases between them. Per the germline V gene, CDR1 is GTSNPN and CDR2 is SVGIG (reference sequence). The CDR3 DNA is TGTGCCTGGAGTGACCAGAACACTGAAGCTTTCTTT. Its protein is CAWSDQNTEAFF.

The CDR3 nucleotides read TGTGCCAGCAGTTCGACAAGAGGGGAGCTGTTTTTT. Residues: CASSSTRGELFF. The rearrangement joins TRBV6-2 or TRBV6-3 to TRBJ2-2; D is uncertain. CDR3 length: 12 residues. CDR1 is MNHEY, CDR2 SVGEGT, per germline. The V and J ends lost 4 bases and 8 bases respectively, with 8 bases between them.

This clonotype was seen only once. The chain couples TRBV9 to TRBJ2-7; tentative D call: TRBD2 (6 bases). The CDR3 totals 15 residues. V lost 0 bases and J 0 bases, leaving 10 bases between the germline ends. Germline V gene lookup returns CDR1 SGDLS and CDR2 YYNGEE. Here the CDR3 reads CASSVGLEASYEQYF. The CDR3 DNA reads as TGTGCCAGCAGCGTAGGACTAGAGGCCTCCTACGAGCAGTACTTC. Drawing the rest from reference TRBV9 and TRBJ2-7, the complete variable domain is DSGVTQTPKHLITATGQRVTLRCSPRSGDLSVYWYQQSLDQGLQFLIQYYNGEERAKGNILERFSAQQFPDLHSELNLSSLELGDSALYFCASSVGLEASYEQYFGPGTRLTVT.

The V gene is TRBV30, the J gene TRBJ1-6; D is unresolved. Trimming cost V 5 bases and J 4 bases, with 3 bases left between them. CDR1 is GTSNPN, CDR2 SVGIG, per germline (reference sequence). The CDR3 has 11 residues. The DNA of the CDR3 is TGTGCCTGGGGTTATAATTCACCCCTCCACTTT. It specifies CAWGYNSPLHF.

The chain couples TRBV9 to TRBJ2-7, with a possible D match to TRBD1 (7 bases). This CDR3 is 15 amino acids long. From germline, CDR1 is SGDLS and CDR2 YYNGEE. The V end lost 0 bases, the J end lost 2 bases, and 12 bases lay between the germline ends. The CDR3 loop is CASSVGRGATYEQYF. The DNA of the CDR3 is TGTGCCAGCAGCGTAGGCAGGGGGGCAACCTACGAGCAGTACTTC.

This sequence joins TRBV7-9 and TRBJ1-2; D gene unclear. Germline CDR1 is SEHNR and CDR2 is FQNEAQ (reference sequence). The CDR3 has 14 amino acids. Trimming shortened V by 5 bases and J by 6 bases, and 16 bases separated the two germline ends. The DNA of the CDR3 is TGTGCCAGCAGCACCTACAGCGATAGCCATGGCTACACCTTC. It codes for CASSTYSDSHGYTF.

The chain combines TRBV9 with TRBJ1-3, with D tentatively TRBD1 (6 bases). V was cut by 4 bases and J by 2 bases, with 19 bases left in between. CDR3 length: 17 amino acids. CDR1 and CDR2 from the germline V gene are SGDLS and YYNGEE. The CDR3 is CASSPSGGLIPGNTIYF. In DNA form, the CDR3 reads TGTGCCAGCAGCCCATCGGGGGGGCTCATCCCTGGAAACACCATATATTTT.

The V and J genes are TRBV7-9 and TRBJ2-5; 10 bases match TRBD1. V shed 5 bases and J 4 bases; nucleotides not matched to a gene: 4. This CDR3 comprises 14 residues. Germline lookup yields CDR1 SEHNR and CDR2 FQNEAQ (reference sequence). CDR3 sequence: CASSVGQGVETQYF. CDR3 in DNA: TGTGCCAGCAGCGTTGGACAGGGGGTAGAGACCCAGTACTTC.

The chain has TRBV7-9 and TRBJ2-6; 8 bases are a match to TRBD1. V lost 6 bases and J lost 2; bases outside the gene matches: 9. The CDR3 covers 17 residues. Looked up from germline, CDR1 is SEHNR and CDR2 is FQNEAQ (reference sequence). The CDR3 nucleotides read TGTGCCAGCAGTCAGGGGTCACAGGGGGCTGGGGCCAACGTCCTGACTTTC. Its translation is CASSQGSQGAGANVLTF.

The V and J genes are TRBV4-1 and TRBJ2-7, with 8 nucleotides matching TRBD1. Germline CDR1 reads MGHRA; CDR2 reads YSYEKL. The length of the CDR3 is 17 residues. V shed 6 bases and J 3 bases; nucleotides not matched to a gene: 16. The DNA of the CDR3 is TGCGCCAGCAGTCCGATACCTGGACAGGGAACTTTCTACGAGCAGTACGTC. Its translation is CASSPIPGQGTFYEQYV.